This T cell receptor (beta chain) was recorded in a study of metastatic and nonmetastatic thyroid tumors. Study information: The authors compared repertoires across blood and tumor or nodule tissue from malignant and benign thyroid patients. Overall study findings and caveats: When malignant thyroid tumors were compared with benign nodules, TCR beta diversity was reportedly significantly higher in the malignant tumors. This held in both blood and tumor samples.

The CDR3 totals 10 residues. Trimming removed 8 bases from V and 11 bases from J; junction bases left unmatched: 3. Germline CDR1 and CDR2: LNHDA and SQIVND (reference sequence). Authors' analysis steps: CDR3 differences across clinicopathological groups were used to build a distant-metastasis classifier for papillary thyroid cancer. TCRdb re-called the PCR reads with MiXCR. It is TCRdb's table, rather than the study itself, that gives the V and J calls and clone size. The profile covers tens of thousands of clones, with more than 14% appearing a single time and roughly 15% taken by the ten largest. Each patient went into thyroid surgery without having received any treatment. This clone was counted many times. No antigen is known for it.

The sequencing input was tumor tissue. The rearrangement uses TRBV19 and TRBJ1-1; 9 bases are a match to TRBD1. The clonotype was recovered from a female donor with papillary thyroid cancer or a benign thyroid nodule (not recorded which). Some clones in this sample may be carry-over from other donors' samples. The CDR3 DNA reads TGTGCCAGTTGGGACAGGGAGGCTTTCTTT. It is translated as CASWDREAFF.